One sample yielded the 18 T cell receptor beta chains listed below, sequenced in a study of T cell changes during pregnancy in multiple sclerosis. Libraries were prepared by immunoSEQ multiplex PCR; TCRdb keeps only in-frame clonotypes and omits some of them. The sample holds 85,000 to 120,000 clones, less than 95% seen once. The sequencing here drew on peripheral blood, taken before pregnancy. These receptors all come from a female donor with multiple sclerosis, enrolled in a pregnancy study.

Written as DNA, the CDR3 is TGTGCCAGCTCTACAGGGACGGAGCCCTTCGAGCAGTACTTC. Protein product: CASSTGTEPFEQYF. The chain joins TRBV18 to TRBJ2-7; possibly TRBD1 for D (6 bases). V was shortened by 6 bases and J by 6 bases, with 18 bases between the two germline ends. Germline CDR1 reads KGHSH; CDR2 reads LQKENI. This CDR3 is 14 amino acids long.

This clone was seen a single time. J is TRBJ2-3 and V is TRBV5-5; 10 nucleotides line up with TRBD2. This CDR3 is 16 amino acids long. Germline V lookup: CDR1 SGHKS, CDR2 YYEKEE (reference sequence). V was clipped by 1 base and J by 3 bases; unmatched bases: 5. CDR3 DNA sequence: TGTGCCAGCAGCTTGCTAGCGGGAGACTGGACAGATACGCAGTATTTT. Translating it yields CASSLLAGDWTDTQYF. Using reference TRBV5-5 and TRBJ2-3 for the parts outside the CDR3, the full variable domain is DAGVTQSPTHLIKTRGQQVTLRCSPISGHKSVSWYQQVLGQGPQFIFQYYEKEERGRGNFPDRFSARQFPNYSSELNVNALLLGDSALYLCASSLLAGDWTDTQYFGPGTRLTVL.

The chain joins TRBV5-4 to TRBJ1-2; no reliable D call. The CDR3 sequence is 12 residues long. Germline V gene data show CDR1 as SGHNT and CDR2 as YYREEE (reference sequence). V was cut by 1 base and J by 6 bases, with 7 bases left in between. DNA of the CDR3: TGTGCCAGCAGCTTGACCCGCGATGGCTACACCTTC. Protein sequence: CASSLTRDGYTF. Supplemented by reference TRBV5-4 and TRBJ1-2, the full variable domain reads ETGVTQSPTHLIKTRGQQVTLRCSSQSGHNTVSWYQQALGQGPQFIFQYYREEENGRGNFPPRFSGLQFPNYSSELNVNALELDDSALYLCASSLTRDGYTFGSGTRLTVV.

The chain has TRBV6-1 and TRBJ2-4; maybe TRBD2 (7 bases). Trimming took off 4 bases at V and 6 bases at J, with 10 bases between the two ends. Germline V gene sequence: CDR1 MNHNS, CDR2 SASEGT. The CDR3 loop spans 13 amino acids. In DNA form, the CDR3 reads TGTGCCAGCAGTGGGGAGGGGGGAAACATTCAGTACTTC. As protein: CASSGEGGNIQYF.

The genes are TRBV7-2 and TRBJ1-1; 9 nucleotides match TRBD1. J was trimmed by 4 bases and V by 1 base; bases with no gene match: 10. From germline, CDR1 is SGHTA and CDR2 FQGNSA. CDR3 size: 17 residues. The CDR3 reads CASSLDGTGRRSTEAFF. DNA for the CDR3: TGTGCCAGCAGCTTAGACGGGACAGGGAGAAGGAGCACTGAAGCTTTCTTT.

The chain carries TRBV6-5 and TRBJ1-2; TRBD1 matches 7 bases. This CDR3 contains 13 residues. Germline assignment: CDR1 MNHEY and CDR2 SVGAGI. V lost 6 bases to trimming and J lost 5 bases; unmatched junction nucleotides: 6. For the CDR3, the DNA is TGTGCCAGCAGCCGGGACAGACAATATGGCTACACCTTC. Its protein is CASSRDRQYGYTF.

In this sample, this clone turned up a few times. This rearrangement joins TRBV27 to TRBJ1-4, with D maybe TRBD1 (5 bases). The CDR3 length is 14 residues. Trimming shortened V by 6 bases and J by 2 bases, and 10 bases separated the two germline ends. CDR1 is MNHEY, CDR2 SMNVEV, per germline (reference sequence). CDR3 DNA sequence: TGTGCCAGCAGCCCAGGGTCGACTAATGAAAAACTGTTTTTT. This translates into CASSPGSTNEKLFF.

The chain combines TRBV7-9 with TRBJ2-1; 10 nucleotides line up with TRBD2. Losses at the gene ends were 2 bases for V and 3 bases for J; bases not matched to a gene: 4. The CDR3 has 16 amino acids. Germline V gene sequence: CDR1 SEHNR, CDR2 FQNEAQ (reference sequence). The CDR3 region is CASSLPSGSHYNEQFF. The DNA for the CDR3 is TGTGCCAGCAGCTTACCTAGCGGGAGTCACTACAATGAGCAGTTCTTC.

The table lists this clone with a few counts. V gene TRBV19 combines with J gene TRBJ2-1, with TRBD2 matching over 11 bases. The CDR3 has 16 amino acids. Per germline, CDR1 LNHDA and CDR2 SQIVND (reference sequence). Losses at the gene ends were 5 bases for V and 4 bases for J; bases not matched to a gene: 7. In DNA form, the CDR3 reads TGTGCCAGTAGTGCCCGCCTAGCGGGGGGTTACAATGAGCAGTTCTTC. Its protein product is CASSARLAGGYNEQFF.

CDR3: CASSPGLAVDNEQFF. CDR3 in DNA: TGCGCCAGCAGCCCGGGACTAGCGGTGGATAATGAGCAGTTCTTC. This chain links TRBV5-1 with TRBJ2-1; 11 nucleotides agree with TRBD2. V trimming: 4 bases; J trimming: 7 bases; junction bases outside the gene matches: 7. This CDR3 spans 15 amino acids. The V gene's germline CDR1 is SGHRS and CDR2 YFSETQ.

V usage is TRBV10-3 and J usage is TRBJ1-2, with TRBD1 as a possible D gene (6 bases). The V gene lost 9 bases and the J gene lost 8 bases, with 19 bases spanning the gap. CDR1 is ENHRY, CDR2 SYGVKD, per germline. This CDR3 has 13 amino acids. The CDR3 sequence is CAMNRAPREGYTF. Written as DNA, the CDR3 is TGTGCCATGAACAGGGCCCCTAGGGAGGGCTACACCTTC.

The chain has TRBV5-4 and TRBJ2-1; 10 bases match TRBD2. V lost 1 base, J lost 5 bases, and 3 bases stayed unmatched. Germline V lookup: CDR1 SGHNT, CDR2 YYREEE (reference sequence). The CDR3 spans 15 residues. In DNA form, the CDR3 reads TGTGCCAGCAGCTTGCGGCTAGCGGGGGACAATGAGCAGTTCTTC. Translation: CASSLRLAGDNEQFF.

This rearrangement joins TRBV7-9 to TRBJ1-5; 10 bases line up with TRBD1. The junction had 9 bases not matched to a gene; V was cut back by 5 bases and J by 5 bases. The CDR3 has 16 amino acids. The germline V gene encodes CDR1 SEHNR and CDR2 FQNEAQ (reference sequence). CDR3 amino acids: CASSVGTGDAHQPQHF. In DNA, the CDR3 is TGTGCCAGCAGCGTTGGGACAGGGGACGCGCATCAGCCCCAGCATTTT. Full variable domain (rest looked up from reference TRBV7-9 and TRBJ1-5): DTGVSQNPRHKITKRGQNVTFRCDPISEHNRLYWYRQTLGQGPEFLTYFQNEAQLEKSRLLSDRFSAERPKGSFSTLEIQRTEQGDSAMYLCASSVGTGDAHQPQHFGDGTRLSIL.

The rearrangement uses TRBV7-9 and TRBJ1-2; D remains unclear. Germline V lookup: CDR1 SEHNR, CDR2 FQNEAQ (reference sequence). The CDR3 sequence is 12 residues long. Trimming stripped 5 bases from V and 6 bases from J, with 10 bases between. The CDR3 loop reads CASSPQTDGYTF. CDR3 sequence (DNA): TGTGCCAGCAGCCCCCAGACTGATGGCTACACCTTC.

The gene calls are TRBV7-9 and TRBJ1-4, with TRBD1 identical over 10 bases. The V segment lost 1 base and the J segment 7 bases; nucleotides outside the gene matches: 3. The germline gives CDR1 SEHNR, CDR2 FQNEAQ (reference sequence). This CDR3 spans 15 amino acids. CDR3 in DNA: TGTGCCAGCAGCTTAGGGACAGGGGGTATTGAAAAACTGTTTTTT. Translation: CASSLGTGGIEKLFF.

This chain uses TRBV7-8 with TRBJ2-7; the D gene is possibly TRBD2 (6 bases). Deletions cut 3 bases from V and 2 bases from J, with 8 bases between. This CDR3 is 13 amino acids long. Germline-derived CDR1 and CDR2 are SGHVS and FQNEAQ. The CDR3 reads CASSFGGTYEQYF. The CDR3 nucleotides are TGTGCCAGCAGCTTTGGAGGGACCTACGAGCAGTACTTC.

The V and J genes are TRBV30 and TRBJ2-7; TRBD1 aligns across 7 bases. The CDR3 totals 14 residues. Germline CDR1 and CDR2: GTSNPN and SVGIG (reference sequence). After removal of 0 bases from V and 4 bases from J, the junction contained 6 bases not matched to a gene. CDR3 region: CAWSVGRGPYEQYF. CDR3 nucleotides: TGTGCCTGGAGTGTGGGTAGGGGGCCTTACGAGCAGTACTTC.

This sequence joins TRBV29-1 and TRBJ2-5; 8 bases match TRBD2. In germline, CDR1 is SQVTM, CDR2 ANQGSEA. V was clipped by 7 bases and J by 1 base; unmatched bases: 2. This CDR3 comprises 12 residues. Here the CDR3 reads CSAGGAQETQYF. The CDR3 nucleotides read TGCAGCGCGGGGGGGGCCCAAGAGACCCAGTACTTC.